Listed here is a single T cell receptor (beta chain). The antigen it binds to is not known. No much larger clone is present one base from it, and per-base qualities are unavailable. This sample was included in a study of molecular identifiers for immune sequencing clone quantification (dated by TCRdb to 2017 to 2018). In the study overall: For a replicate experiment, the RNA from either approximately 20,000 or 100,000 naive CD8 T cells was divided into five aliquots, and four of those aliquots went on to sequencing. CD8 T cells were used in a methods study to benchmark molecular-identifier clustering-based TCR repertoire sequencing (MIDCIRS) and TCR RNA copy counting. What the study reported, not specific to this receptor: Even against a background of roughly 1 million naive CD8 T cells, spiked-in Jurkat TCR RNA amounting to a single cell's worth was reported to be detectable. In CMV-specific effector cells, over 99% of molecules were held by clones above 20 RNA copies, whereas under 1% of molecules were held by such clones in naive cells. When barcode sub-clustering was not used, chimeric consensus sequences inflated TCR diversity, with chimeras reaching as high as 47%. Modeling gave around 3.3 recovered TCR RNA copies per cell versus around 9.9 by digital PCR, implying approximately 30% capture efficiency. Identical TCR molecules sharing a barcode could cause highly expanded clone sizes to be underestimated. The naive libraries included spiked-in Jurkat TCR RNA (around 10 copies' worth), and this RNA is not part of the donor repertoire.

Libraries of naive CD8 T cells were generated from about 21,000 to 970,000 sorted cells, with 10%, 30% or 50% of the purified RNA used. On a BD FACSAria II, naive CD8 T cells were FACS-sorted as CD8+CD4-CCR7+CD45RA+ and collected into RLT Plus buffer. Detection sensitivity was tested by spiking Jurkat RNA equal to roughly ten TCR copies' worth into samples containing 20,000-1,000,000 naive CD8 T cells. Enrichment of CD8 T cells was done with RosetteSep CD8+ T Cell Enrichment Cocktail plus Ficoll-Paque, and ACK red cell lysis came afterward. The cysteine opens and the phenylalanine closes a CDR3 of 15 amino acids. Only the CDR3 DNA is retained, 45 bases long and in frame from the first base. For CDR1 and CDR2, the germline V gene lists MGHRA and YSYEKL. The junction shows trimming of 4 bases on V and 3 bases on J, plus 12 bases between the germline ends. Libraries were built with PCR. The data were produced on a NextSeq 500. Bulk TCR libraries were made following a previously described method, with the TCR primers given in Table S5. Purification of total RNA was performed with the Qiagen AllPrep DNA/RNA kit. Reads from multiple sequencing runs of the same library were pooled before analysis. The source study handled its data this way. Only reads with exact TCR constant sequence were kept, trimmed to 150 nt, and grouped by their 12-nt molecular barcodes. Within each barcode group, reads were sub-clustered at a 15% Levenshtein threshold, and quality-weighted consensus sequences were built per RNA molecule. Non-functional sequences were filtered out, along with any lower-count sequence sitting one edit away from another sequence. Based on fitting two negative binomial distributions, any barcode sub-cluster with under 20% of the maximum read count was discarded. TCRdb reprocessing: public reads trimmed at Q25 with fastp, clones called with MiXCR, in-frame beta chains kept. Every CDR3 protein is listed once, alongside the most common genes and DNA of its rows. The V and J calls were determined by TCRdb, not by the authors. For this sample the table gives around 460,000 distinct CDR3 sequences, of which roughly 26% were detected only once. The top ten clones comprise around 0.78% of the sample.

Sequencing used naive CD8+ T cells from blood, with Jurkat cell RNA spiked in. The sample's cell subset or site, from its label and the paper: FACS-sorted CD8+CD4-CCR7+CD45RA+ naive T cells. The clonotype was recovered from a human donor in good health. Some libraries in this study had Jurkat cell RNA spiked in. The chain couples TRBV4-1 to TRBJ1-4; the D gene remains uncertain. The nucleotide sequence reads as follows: TGCGCCAGCAGCCCCGGCGTTTCGCCTAATGAAAAACTGTTTTTT. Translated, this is CASSPGVSPNEKLFF.